Described below is a single T cell receptor (beta chain) sequence and its context. The record originates from a study of T cell changes during pregnancy in multiple sclerosis. Using immunoSEQ multiplex PCR, the repertoire was profiled, and TCRdb retains in-frame clones only, with some absent. The data contain tens of thousands of clones, approximately 94% of them singletons. The CDR3 loop spans 15 amino acids. Germline trimming cut 6 bases from V and 0 bases from J; bases unmatched to any gene: 5. Per the germline V gene, CDR1 is MNHNS and CDR2 is SASEGT. This specimen consisted of peripheral blood, obtained in the third trimester of pregnancy. This clonotype originated in a female donor with multiple sclerosis, enrolled in a pregnancy study. V is TRBV6-1 and J is TRBJ2-7, with 10 bases that match TRBD2. This CDR3 reads CASRESSGGSYEQYF. The CDR3 nucleotides are TGTGCCAGCAGGGAGTCTAGCGGGGGCTCCTACGAGCAGTACTTC.